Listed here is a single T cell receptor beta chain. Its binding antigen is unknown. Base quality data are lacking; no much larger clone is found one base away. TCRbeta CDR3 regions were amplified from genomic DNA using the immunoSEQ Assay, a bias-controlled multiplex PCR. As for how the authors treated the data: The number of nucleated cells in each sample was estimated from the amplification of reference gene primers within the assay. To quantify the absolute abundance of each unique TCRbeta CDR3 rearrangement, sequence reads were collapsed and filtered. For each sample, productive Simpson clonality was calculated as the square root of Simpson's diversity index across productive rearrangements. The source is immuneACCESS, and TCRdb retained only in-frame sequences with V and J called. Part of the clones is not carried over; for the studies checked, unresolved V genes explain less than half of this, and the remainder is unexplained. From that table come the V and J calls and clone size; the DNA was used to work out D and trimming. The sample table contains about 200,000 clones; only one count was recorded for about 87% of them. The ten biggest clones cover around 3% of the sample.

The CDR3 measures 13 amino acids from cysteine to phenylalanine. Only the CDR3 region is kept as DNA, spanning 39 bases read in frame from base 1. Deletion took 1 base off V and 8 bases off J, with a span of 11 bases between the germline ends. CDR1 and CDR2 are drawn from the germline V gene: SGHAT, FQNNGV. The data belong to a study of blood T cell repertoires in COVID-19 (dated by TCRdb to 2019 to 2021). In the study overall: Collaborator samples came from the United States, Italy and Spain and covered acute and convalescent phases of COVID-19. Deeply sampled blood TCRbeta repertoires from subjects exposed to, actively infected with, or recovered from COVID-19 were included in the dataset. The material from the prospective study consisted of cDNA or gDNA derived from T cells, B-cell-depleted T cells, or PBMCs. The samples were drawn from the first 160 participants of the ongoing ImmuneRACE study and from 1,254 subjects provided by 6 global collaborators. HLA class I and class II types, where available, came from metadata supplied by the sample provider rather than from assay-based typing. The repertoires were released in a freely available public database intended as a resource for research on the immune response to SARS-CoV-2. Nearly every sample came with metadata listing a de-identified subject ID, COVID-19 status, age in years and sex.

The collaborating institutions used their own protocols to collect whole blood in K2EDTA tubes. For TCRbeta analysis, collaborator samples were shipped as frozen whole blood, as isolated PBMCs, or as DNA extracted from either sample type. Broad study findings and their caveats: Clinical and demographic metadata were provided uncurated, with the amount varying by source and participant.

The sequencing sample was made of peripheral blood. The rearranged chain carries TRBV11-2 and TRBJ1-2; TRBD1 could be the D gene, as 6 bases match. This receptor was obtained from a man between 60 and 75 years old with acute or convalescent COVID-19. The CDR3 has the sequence CASSLVGHRGYTF. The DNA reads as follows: TGTGCCAGCAGCTTAGTGGGACATCGCGGCTACACCTTC.